This entry is about one T cell receptor (beta chain). Amplification of TCR beta used genomic DNA extracted from peripheral blood. Rearranged V-D-J TRB sequences were amplified with a mixed TRB-A/B primer pool. From the multiplex PCR reads, TCRdb called clonotypes with MiXCR, one entry per CDR3 protein. The data show about 4,300 distinct CDR3 sequences, less than 45% seen once. The data stem from a study of T cell repertoires in aging, cancer and after chemotherapy. Overall study context: Six age groups, ranging from 30 or younger to 70 or older, included the donors. Some 9.4 million TCR reads made up the full dataset.

V trimming: 6 bases; J trimming: 0 bases; junction bases outside the gene matches: 9. CDR3 length: 15 residues. Germline V gene data show CDR1 as DFQATT and CDR2 as SNEGSKA (reference sequence). The chain has TRBV20-1 and TRBJ2-3, with TRBD2 matching 7 bases. Sequenced material: blood. The TCR was taken from a human donor with a solid tumor. CDR3 protein: CSAPHLADSTDTQYF. The CDR3 DNA reads as TGCAGTGCGCCTCACCTAGCGGATAGCACAGATACGCAGTATTTT.